The clone carrying this T cell receptor (beta chain) showed up many times. The germline gives CDR1 MNHEY, CDR2 SMNVEV (reference sequence). V lost 5 bases and J lost 6; bases outside the gene matches: 23. There are 20 residues in the CDR3. The sample comes from a study of blood T cell repertoires in COVID-19. The assay was immunoSEQ multiplex PCR, and TCRdb's table has in-frame clones only and misses some. The table lists over 85,000 clones, 70% to 80% of them singletons. The sequenced sample was peripheral blood. The sequence derives from a man in his 70s with acute or convalescent COVID-19. The chain recombines TRBV27 with TRBJ2-1, with TRBD2 identical over 9 bases. CDR3 protein: CASSGKREAMWRLSSNEQFF. The CDR3 DNA is TGTGCCAGCAGTGGAAAGCGGGAGGCCATGTGGCGACTCAGCAGCAATGAGCAGTTCTTC.